Shown below are 20 T cell receptor beta chains from a single sample sequenced in a study of blood T cell repertoires in COVID-19. The repertoire was sequenced with immunoSEQ multiplex PCR; TCRdb's copy has only in-frame clones and lacks some. The sample has fewer than 350,000 clones, 80% to 90% seen once. Material: peripheral blood. The receptors shown here come from a woman in her 70s with COVID-19, enrolled during active disease.

This rearrangement joins TRBV28 to TRBJ1-2; maybe TRBD1 (5 bases). With 5 bases removed from V and 2 bases from J, the gap between germline ends came to 18 bases. Germline V lookup: CDR1 MDHEN, CDR2 SYDVKM. This CDR3 comprises 16 residues. This CDR3 is CASSPQHRSSNYGYTF. As DNA, the CDR3 is TGTGCCAGCAGTCCACAACACAGGTCATCAAACTATGGCTACACCTTC.

This clone occurred a few times. The chain uses TRBV5-1 and TRBJ1-1; D ambiguous. V lost 7 bases and J lost 3, with 16 bases in between. The CDR3 sequence is 14 residues long. The germline V gene encodes CDR1 SGHRS and CDR2 YFSETQ. CDR3 amino acids: CASSHPSDDTEAFF. CDR3 in DNA: TGCGCCAGCTCCCATCCTAGCGACGACACTGAAGCTTTCTTT.

This rearrangement joins TRBV5-6 to TRBJ2-2; TRBD2 matches 9 bases. CDR1 is SGHDT and CDR2 is YYEEEE in the germline V gene. The length of the CDR3 is 15 residues. Trimming removed 4 bases from V and 7 bases from J; junction bases left unmatched: 8. For the CDR3, the DNA is TGTGCCAGCAGCCCTGGCGGGGGGGCCGACGGGGAGCTGTTTTTT. It translates to CASSPGGGADGELFF.

The V call is TRBV30, the J call TRBJ1-6; a possible D gene is TRBD1 (6 bases). The CDR3 has 14 residues. V lost 5 bases and J 0 bases, leaving 8 bases between the germline ends. The germline V gene has CDR1 GTSNPN and CDR2 SVGIG (reference sequence). CDR3 in DNA: TGTGCCTGGCAGGGGAGCTCCTATAATTCACCCCTCCACTTT. The encoded protein is CAWQGSSYNSPLHF.

The V gene is TRBV11-2, the J gene TRBJ2-5; D is perhaps TRBD2 (7 bases). CDR3 size: 15 residues. The V gene lost 0 bases and the J gene lost 5 bases, with 13 bases spanning the gap. The V gene's germline CDR1 is SGHAT and CDR2 FQNNGV. Here the CDR3 reads CASSLDWGGGETQYF. CDR3 in DNA: TGTGCCAGCAGCTTAGATTGGGGGGGCGGGGAGACCCAGTACTTC. Looking up the rest from reference TRBV11-2 and TRBJ2-5 gives the full variable domain: EAGVAQSPRYKIIEKRQSVAFWCNPISGHATLYWYQQILGQGPKLLIQFQNNGVVDDSQLPKDRFSAERLKGVDSTLKIQPAKLEDSAVYLCASSLDWGGGETQYFGPGTRLLVL.

The chain links TRBV12-3 or TRBV12-4 to TRBJ2-4, with D perhaps TRBD2 (5 bases). CDR3 length equals 11 residues. V was shortened by 6 bases and J by 13 bases, with 13 bases between the two germline ends. In DNA, the CDR3 is TGTGCCAGCAGGAGAACCGGGGTCCAGTACTTC. This encodes CASRRTGVQYF.

V gene TRBV4-1 combines with J gene TRBJ2-3; 8 positions agree with TRBD2. V lost 4 bases and J lost 2; bases outside the gene matches: 5. The CDR3 spans 15 residues. Germline V CDR1 and CDR2: MGHRA, YSYEKL. CDR3 amino acids: CASSPGGASTDTQYF. CDR3 DNA: TGCGCCAGCAGCCCGGGGGGGGCCTCCACAGATACGCAGTATTTT.

This rearrangement joins TRBV24-1 to TRBJ1-6; the D gene is possibly TRBD1 (6 bases). The CDR3 contains 15 residues. CDR1 is KGHDR, CDR2 SFDVKD, per germline. Trimming cost V 6 bases and J 7 bases, with 15 bases left between them. CDR3 region: CATSPPDSSNSPLHF. The CDR3 DNA is TGTGCCACCAGTCCCCCGGACAGCTCGAATTCACCCCTCCACTTT.

Comment on this clone: One junction end does not reproduce the germline sequence, and a read error may be involved. Other DNA sequences within the sample encode an identical CDR3. This chain connects TRBV11-2 to TRBJ2-3; 7 nucleotides match TRBD1. Germline CDR1 is SGHAT and CDR2 is FQNNGV. This CDR3 has 14 amino acids. The CDR3: CASSVDRGTDTQYF. In nucleotides, the CDR3 is TGTGCCAGCAGCGTAGACAGGGGCACAGATACGCAGTATTTT.

V is TRBV11-3 and J is TRBJ2-3; D remains unclear. With 1 base removed from V and 0 bases from J, the gap between germline ends came to 8 bases. The germline V gene has CDR1 SGHNT and CDR2 YENEEA. The CDR3 has 15 amino acids. The CDR3 loop reads CASSLGQTSTDTQYF. CDR3 in DNA: TGTGCCAGCAGCTTAGGACAAACTAGCACAGATACGCAGTATTTT. Combining the CDR3 with reference TRBV11-3 and TRBJ2-3 gives the whole variable domain EAGVVQSPRYKIIEKKQPVAFWCNPISGHNTLYWYLQNLGQGPELLIRYENEEAVDDSQLPKDRFSAERLKGVDSTLKIQPAELGDSAVYLCASSLGQTSTDTQYFGPGTRLTVL.

This chain uses TRBV5-5 with TRBJ1-5; D is possibly TRBD1 (5 bases). Germline V CDR1 and CDR2: SGHKS, YYEKEE (reference sequence). The CDR3 sequence is 15 residues long. Trimming left V 3 bases short and J 2 bases short, with 12 bases between. CDR3 nucleotide sequence: TGTGCCAGCAGCTGGCAGGGTACAGGCAATCAGCCCCAGCATTTT. It is translated as CASSWQGTGNQPQHF.

The chain links TRBV5-4 to TRBJ1-3, with TRBD1 matching over 7 bases. J was trimmed by 6 bases and V by 4 bases; bases with no gene match: 7. Germline CDR1 and CDR2: SGHNT and YYREEE (reference sequence). The CDR3 runs 14 residues. The CDR3 DNA reads TGTGCCAGCAGCGGCGGGACAGTTCAAAACACCATATATTTT. Residues: CASSGGTVQNTIYF.

The rearrangement joins TRBV27 to TRBJ1-1; no firm D call. Germline values: CDR1 MNHEY, CDR2 SMNVEV (reference sequence). This CDR3 is 13 amino acids long. V lost 2 bases to trimming and J lost 4 bases, with 8 bases between them. In nucleotides, the CDR3 is TGTGCCAGCAGTTTAGGGTGGGCCACTGAAGCTTTCTTT. Residues: CASSLGWATEAFF.

The rearrangement uses TRBV7-2 and TRBJ1-3; D is perhaps TRBD1 (6 bases). The V gene's germline CDR1 is SGHTA and CDR2 FQGNSA. Trimming took off 2 bases at V and 4 bases at J, with 9 bases between the two ends. This CDR3 spans 14 amino acids. CDR3 DNA: TGTGCCAGCAGCTTAAGGCAGGGGGGAAACACCATATATTTT. It translates to CASSLRQGGNTIYF.

The chain carries TRBV19 and TRBJ1-2; 8 nucleotides agree with TRBD1. The J segment lost 4 bases and the V segment lost 6 bases, leaving 7 bases of the junction unmatched. The length of the CDR3 is 14 residues. Germline V gene lookup returns CDR1 LNHDA and CDR2 SQIVND (reference sequence). CDR3 DNA sequence: TGTGCCAGTAGGGACAGGGAAGAGGGCTATGGCTACACCTTC. Its translation is CASRDREEGYGYTF. The full variable domain, completed using reference TRBV19 and TRBJ1-2, is DGGITQSPKYLFRKEGQNVTLSCEQNLNHDAMYWYRQDPGQGLRLIYYSQIVNDFQKGDIAEGYSVSREKKESFPLTVTSAQKNPTAFYLCASRDREEGYGYTFGSGTRLTVV.

The gene calls are TRBV12-3 or TRBV12-4 and TRBJ1-1, with D possibly TRBD1 on 6 matching bases. Trimming pared 6 bases from V and 2 bases from J, leaving 10 bases between. This CDR3 spans 13 amino acids. CDR3 in amino acids: CASSWDINTEAFF. For the CDR3, the DNA is TGTGCCAGCAGCTGGGACATAAACACTGAAGCTTTCTTT.

The chain carries TRBV5-4 and TRBJ1-2, with TRBD1 identical over 8 bases. Trimming took 2 bases from V and 4 from J; bases not matched to a gene: 1. CDR1 SGHNT and CDR2 YYREEE come from the germline V gene (reference sequence). The CDR3 length is 13 residues. Written as DNA, the CDR3 is TGTGCCAGCAGCTTTGGGACAGGCTATGGCTACACCTTC. As protein: CASSFGTGYGYTF.

The V gene is TRBV5-1, the J gene TRBJ1-1; 7 bases align to TRBD1. The CDR3 extends over 14 amino acids. J gave up 0 bases and V 4 bases, and 3 bases lay outside the gene matches. Germline CDR1 and CDR2: SGHRS and YFSETQ. The CDR3 loop reads CASSRDSLNTEAFF. Written as DNA, the CDR3 is TGCGCCAGCAGCAGGGACAGCCTGAACACTGAAGCTTTCTTT.

The J gene is TRBJ1-2, the V gene TRBV7-2, with 9 bases that match TRBD1. In germline, CDR1 is SGHTA, CDR2 FQGNSA. This CDR3 spans 13 amino acids. The J segment lost 7 bases and the V segment lost 7 bases, leaving 7 bases of the junction unmatched. CDR3 protein: CASTQTGGIGYTF. Written as DNA, the CDR3 is TGTGCCAGCACCCAGACAGGGGGAATTGGCTACACCTTC.

The chain combines TRBV24-1 with TRBJ2-5; no clear D gene. V lost 1 base and J 2 bases, leaving 7 bases between the germline ends. CDR1 is KGHDR, CDR2 SFDVKD, per germline. The CDR3 is made up of 14 amino acids. CDR3 protein: CATSDFQVQETQYF. The CDR3 nucleotides read TGTGCCACCAGTGATTTTCAGGTGCAAGAGACCCAGTACTTC.